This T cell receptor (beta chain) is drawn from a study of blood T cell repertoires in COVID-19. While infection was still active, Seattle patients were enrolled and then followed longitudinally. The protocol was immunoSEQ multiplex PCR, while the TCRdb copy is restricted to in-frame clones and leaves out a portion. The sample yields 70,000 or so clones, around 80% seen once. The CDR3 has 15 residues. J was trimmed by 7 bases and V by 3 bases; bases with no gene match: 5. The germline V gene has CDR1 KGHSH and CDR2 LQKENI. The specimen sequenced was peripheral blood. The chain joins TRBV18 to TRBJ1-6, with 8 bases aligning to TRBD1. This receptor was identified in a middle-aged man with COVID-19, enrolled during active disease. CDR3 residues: CASSPRQGQNSPLHF. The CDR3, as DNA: TGTGCCAGCTCACCCCGACAGGGGCAGAATTCACCCCTCCACTTT.